The 3 T cell receptor beta chains in this list originate from one sample, sequenced in a study of human T cells and chemical hapten exposure. TCRdb analysed the RACE reads with MiXCR anew, one entry per CDR3 protein. The table lists tens of thousands of distinct CDR3 sequences, 6.5% to 8.5% of them singletons. Time point denoted: patch test 2, 6 weeks after DPC sensitization. The treatment: therapeutic diphenylcyclopropenone sensitization with weekly scalp DPC. Sample: whole blood, taken in connection with sensitization to the hapten diphenylcyclopropenone (DPC). These receptors were taken from a woman aged 30 to 39 with alopecia areata. Some clones in this sample may be carry-over from other donors' samples.

At least ten counts were recorded for this clonotype. V usage is TRBV20-1 and J usage is TRBJ2-5, with TRBD2 identical over 9 bases. Germline V lookup: CDR1 DFQATT, CDR2 SNEGSKA (reference sequence). The CDR3 sequence is 14 residues long. V shed 5 bases and J 2 bases; nucleotides not matched to a gene: 6. CDR3 DNA: TGCAGTGCTCGAAGACTAGCGGAACAAGAGACCCAGTACTTC. This sequence encodes CSARRLAEQETQYF.

Only a few counts were recorded for this clonotype. The CDR3 DNA reads TGTGCCAGCAGCTCGGGACAGGACGCTTCCTACGAGCAGTACTTC. This sequence encodes CASSSGQDASYEQYF. The V call is TRBV7-9, the J call TRBJ2-7; 8 positions agree with TRBD1. CDR3 size: 15 residues. V shed 4 bases, J shed 1 base, and the junction held 6 bases outside the gene matches. Germline CDR1 SEHNR, CDR2 FQNEAQ (reference sequence).

This clonotype was recorded at least ten times. V and J are TRBV7-2 and TRBJ1-2; D ambiguous. The ends were cut back, 1 base at V and 2 bases at J, with 8 bases in the middle. Germline CDR1 is SGHTA and CDR2 is FQGNSA. The CDR3 loop spans 14 amino acids. This CDR3 reads CASSLGGWNYGYTF. The DNA for the CDR3 is TGTGCCAGCAGCTTAGGGGGATGGAACTATGGCTACACCTTC.